This TCR beta chain derives from a study of blood T cell repertoires in COVID-19. Libraries were prepared by immunoSEQ multiplex PCR; TCRdb keeps only in-frame clonotypes and omits some of them. This sample has about 230,000 clones, with 85% to 90% found just once. Seattle enrolled patients during active infection and tracked them longitudinally. The receptor's source is a man aged 45-65 years with COVID-19, enrolled during active disease. Sequencing was done on a sample of peripheral blood.

CDR3 DNA: TGTGCCAGCAGCTCCCGGACCGGGGATGGCTACACCTTC. This sequence encodes CASSSRTGDGYTF. The chain carries TRBV7-8 and TRBJ1-2; D is unresolved. With 4 bases removed from V and 6 bases from J, the gap between germline ends came to 12 bases. The CDR3 is 13 residues long. From germline, CDR1 is SGHVS and CDR2 FQNEAQ.